This T cell receptor beta chain was sequenced for a study of blood T cells in healthy people across ages. The second PCR ran roughly 7 to 11 cycles with a sample-barcoded 5' primer and J-beta primers. TCRdb re-called the 5' RACE reads through MiXCR, storing one row per CDR3 protein. In the table there are 800,000 to 1,000,000 distinct CDR3 sequences, under 50% of which are singletons. This clonotype was observed a handful of times. Its target is not known. Total RNA, at least 5.5 micrograms per sample, was extracted from PBMCs. CDR3 length equals 14 residues. V lost 5 bases, J lost 2 bases, and 11 bases lay in between. CDR1 and CDR2 from the germline V gene are SEHNR and FQNEAQ (reference sequence). Study results and caveats: Whereas aged donors had fewer naive CD4+ cells, long-lived donors had more of them and higher diversity.

The specimen was blood. The sequence was obtained from a man aged 30 to 45 in good health. The V call is TRBV7-9, the J call TRBJ2-3; D remains unclear. As DNA, the CDR3 is TGTGCCAGCAGCGAGCCAGAGTCCACAGATACGCAGTATTTT. Translation gives CASSEPESTDTQYF.